This T cell receptor beta chain emerged from a study of Tregs in tolerant kidney transplant recipients. The protocol was immunoSEQ multiplex PCR, while the TCRdb copy is restricted to in-frame clones and leaves out a portion. The data hold roughly 250,000 clones, with roughly 80% observed a single time. The V gene's germline CDR1 is GTSNPN and CDR2 SVGIG (reference sequence). CDR3 size: 16 residues. V lost 5 bases to trimming and J lost 5 bases; unmatched junction nucleotides: 11. Unstimulated regulatory T cells (CD4+CD25+CD127-), CD4+CD25- non-regulatory cells, CD4 and CD8 cells were FACS-sorted from thawed PBMCs.

This chain uses TRBV30 with TRBJ1-4; TRBD1 matches 10 bases. The sample taken for sequencing was CD4+ T cells from blood. The TCR comes from a human donor in good health. The CDR3 DNA sequence: TGTGCCTGGTCTAGTACAAGGACAGGGGGGAATGAAAAACTGTTTTTT. The encoded protein is CAWSSTRTGGNEKLFF.